This T cell receptor beta chain was captured by sequencing in a study of shared clonotypes between healthy human individuals (dated by TCRdb to about 2020). The study in broad terms: A couple of women and a few men aged 18 to 49 years were included in the cohort. Libraries were prepared and TCR repertoires were sequenced by different laboratories using diverse techniques, in order to increase sequencing depth and limit assay-specific biases. Blood TCR repertoires of roughly five healthy adults were deeply sequenced to estimate repertoire size and the extent of clonotype sharing between individuals. Per donor, leukapheresis produced somewhere between about 0.8 and 9 billion PBMCs. For each donor, three plates each were used for CD4 naive and CD4 memory, two plates were used for CD8 naive, and one plate was used for CD8 memory. Broader findings and caveats from the paper: Even with the large sequencing depth, rarefaction of the sorted-subset datasets indicated that sequencing was incomplete. Sharing across several donors was observed for about 4.8% of naive CD4, 3.5% of naive CD8, over 2% of memory CD4, and over 0.3% of memory CD8 clonotypes. Naive subsets generally had larger estimated clonotype richness than memory subsets. Sampling was restricted to blood, and TCR repertoires in tissue are likely to differ from TCR repertoires in blood. Pairwise subsampling led to the expectation that sequencing depth would affect the degree of clonotype sharing among donors. Compared with non-shared clonotypes, the clonotypes found in all four sorted-subset donors had higher generation probabilities. Because the study included a small number of donors, the genetic and exposure-history diversity represented was limited.

The donors were healthy, HIV-negative adults who had no recently reported acute infections or vaccinations. Only Caucasian adults living in Nashville, Tennessee, USA were represented among the donors. CD8 memory samples combined magnetically selected CD45RO+ cells with CCR7-negative CD45RA+ effector memory (TemRA) cells. Blood was collected by leukapheresis, and PBMCs were isolated by Ficoll-Histopaque density gradient centrifugation and then cryopreserved in liquid nitrogen vapor phase. Purity and quantity of every magnetically sorted T cell population were checked by analytical flow cytometry. Genomic DNA was isolated from every sorted fraction and measured by UV absorbance on a Nanodrop 2000c. As regards this clone: The specificity of this receptor is unknown. Base quality data are lacking; no much larger clone is found one base away.

Using the deep immunoSEQ assay, multiplex PCR amplified TCR CDR3 regions from genomic DNA. Genomic DNA extracted from each cell subset was distributed evenly over all wells of several immunoSEQ 96-well plates, and each plate served as one replicate. For sorted subsets, approximately 190 ng of genomic DNA, equivalent to some 30,000 T cell genomes, went into each replicate PCR. Purified libraries were measured with a Qubit 3.0 fluorometer, size-checked on a Bioanalyzer 2100, and measured again with the KAPA Library Quantification kit. Every immunoSEQ 96-well plate was sequenced on a separate single-read 150-cycle Illumina NextSeq 550 flow cell. The published analysis was carried out like this. Because only junctional sequences without quality scores were contained in the immunoSEQ output, filtering matching that applied to full-length reads could not be performed. To assign V/J genes and CDR3, sequences were annotated using PyIR, a Python wrapper for IgBLAST v1.9, with IMGT germline references. Reads were filtered out if the reads had weak V/J assignments (E-value above 1e-6), no CDR3, stop codons, out-of-frame junctions, or ambiguous translated residues. V3J clonotypes were defined by identical inferred V gene, J gene, and CDR3 amino acid sequence. Percentage overlap between repertoires was computed as shared unique clonotypes divided by the size of the smaller repertoire. Repertoire richness was assessed with RTK rarefaction, the Chao1 estimator, and Recon v2.1 estimates of unobserved clonotypes. Generation probabilities were computed with OLGA for all TCRbeta clonotypes obtained by the gDNA method from several donors. TCRdb took over this immuneACCESS table, retaining in-frame rearrangements with V and J assigned. Such tables are incomplete; in checked studies, under half of the missing clones stem from an unresolved V gene, and the remainder is unexplained. V and J calls and clone size are copied from that table; D and trimming were computed from the DNA. The sample table holds roughly 660,000 clones, of which 90% were seen once. The ten biggest clones cover approximately 35% of the sample.

The germline ends are 12 bases apart after V is trimmed by 2 bases and J by 2 bases. The cysteine opens and the phenylalanine closes a CDR3 of 16 amino acids. The sequence is cut down to CDR3 DNA, 48 bases in frame from base 1. CDR1 is given as SGHAT and CDR2 as FQNNGV, both from the germline V gene. The receptor chain draws on TRBV11-2 and TRBJ2-2; the D gene lacks a confident call. The sequencing sample was made of memory CD8+ T cells from PBMCs. In the paper's terms, the cell subset or site label means: CD45RO+ cells pooled with CCR7-negative TemRA cells. The sequence came from a man between 18 and 29 years old in good health. Some clones in this sample may be carry-over from other donors' samples. DNA sequence: TGTGCCAGCAGCTTATTGACCGCCACTAACACCGGGGAGCTGTTTTTT. Translated, it gives CASSLLTATNTGELFF.